This T cell receptor beta chain was sequenced in a study of blood T cell repertoires in COVID-19. The wider study: Whether acute or convalescent, the COVID-19 samples came from the United States, Italy and Spain. PBMCs, B-cell-depleted T cells, or T cells provided the cDNA or gDNA that made up the material.

In the source study's methods: The authors estimated nucleated cell counts from reference gene primer amplification. Repertoires were generated with immunoSEQ multiplex PCR, while TCRdb's copy carries only in-frame clones and drops some. D and trimming come from the DNA, and the V and J calls and clone size come from that table. The sample consists of approximately 52,000 clones, 89% of them appearing once. This clone was seen a few times. V was shortened by 5 bases and J by 9 bases, with 8 bases between the two germline ends. This CDR3 is 11 amino acids long. Germline CDR1 and CDR2: SGHTA and FQGNSA.

Material for sequencing was peripheral blood. V gene TRBV7-2 combines with J gene TRBJ2-1; TRBD1 is a possible D gene (5 bases). This receptor was taken from a man in his sixties with active COVID-19. The CDR3 protein is CASSLRVEQFF. CDR3 bases: TGTGCCAGCAGCCTCAGGGTTGAGCAGTTCTTC. Full variable domain (remainder filled in from reference TRBV7-2 and TRBJ2-1): GAGVSQSPSNKVTEKGKDVELRCDPISGHTALYWYRQSLGQGLEFLIYFQGNSAPDKSGLPSDRFSAERTGGSVSTLTIQRTQQEDSAVYLCASSLRVEQFFGPGTRLTVL.